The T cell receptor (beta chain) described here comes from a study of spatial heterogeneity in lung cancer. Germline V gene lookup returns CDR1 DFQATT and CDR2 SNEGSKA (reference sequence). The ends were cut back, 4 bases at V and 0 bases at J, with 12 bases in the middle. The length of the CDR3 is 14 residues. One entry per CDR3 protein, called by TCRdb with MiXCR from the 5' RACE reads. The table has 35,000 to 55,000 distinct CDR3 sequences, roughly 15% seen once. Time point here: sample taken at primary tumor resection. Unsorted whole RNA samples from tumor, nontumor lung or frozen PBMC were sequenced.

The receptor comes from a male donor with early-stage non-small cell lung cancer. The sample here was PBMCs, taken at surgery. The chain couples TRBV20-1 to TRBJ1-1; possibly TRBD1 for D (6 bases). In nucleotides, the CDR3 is TGCAGTGCTAATGGCGGACAGATGAACACTGAAGCTTTCTTT. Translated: CSANGGQMNTEAFF.